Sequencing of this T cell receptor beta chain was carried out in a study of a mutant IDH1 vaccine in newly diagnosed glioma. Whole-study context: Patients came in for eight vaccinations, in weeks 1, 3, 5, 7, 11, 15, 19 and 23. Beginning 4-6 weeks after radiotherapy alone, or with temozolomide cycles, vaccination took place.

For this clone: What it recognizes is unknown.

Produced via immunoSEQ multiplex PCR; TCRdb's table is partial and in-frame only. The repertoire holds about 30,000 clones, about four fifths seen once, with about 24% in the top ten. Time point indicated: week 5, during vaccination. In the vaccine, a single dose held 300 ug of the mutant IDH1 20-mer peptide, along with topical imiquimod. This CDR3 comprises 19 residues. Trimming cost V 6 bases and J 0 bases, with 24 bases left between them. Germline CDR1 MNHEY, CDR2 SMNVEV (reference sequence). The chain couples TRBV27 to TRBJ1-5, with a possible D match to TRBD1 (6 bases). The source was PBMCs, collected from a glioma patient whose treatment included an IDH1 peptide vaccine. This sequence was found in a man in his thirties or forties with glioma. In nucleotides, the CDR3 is TGTGCCAGCAGGGGCCAAGGCCCCGCAGGGGCCTATAGCAATCAGCCCCAGCATTTT. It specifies CASRGQGPAGAYSNQPQHF.